The 27 T cell receptor beta chains reported below all come from one sample, sequenced in a study of human T cells and chemical hapten exposure. In TCRdb, the RACE reads were re-called with MiXCR into one record per CDR3 protein. The sample includes 360,000 or so distinct CDR3 sequences, under 6.5% seen only once; the top ten take around 6%. Described time point: patch test 2, 6 weeks after DPC sensitization. Treatment here: therapeutic diphenylcyclopropenone sensitization with weekly scalp DPC. The material was whole blood, obtained in connection with sensitization to the hapten diphenylcyclopropenone (DPC). The receptors stem from a woman in her late teens or twenties with alopecia areata. Some clones in this sample may be carry-over from other donors' samples.

This chain links TRBV25-1 with TRBJ2-7, with 9 bases identical to TRBD1. The germline V gene encodes CDR1 MGHDK and CDR2 SYGVNS. J lost 3 bases, V lost 5 bases, and 8 bases had no gene match. The CDR3 covers 15 residues. The CDR3 reads CASSKPGQGLYEQYF. DNA of the CDR3: TGTGCCAGCAGTAAGCCGGGACAGGGACTCTACGAGCAGTACTTC.

Ten or more counts support this clonotype. The chain joins TRBV7-3 to TRBJ1-1; D gene ambiguous. V lost 1 base to trimming and J lost 4 bases, with 13 bases between them. Per the germline V gene, CDR1 is SGHTA and CDR2 is FQGTGA. The CDR3 runs to 15 residues. In DNA, the CDR3 is TGTGCCAGCAGCTTAAGGGCGGGTACCGGCACTGAAGCTTTCTTT. It translates to CASSLRAGTGTEAFF.

This rearrangement joins TRBV4-3 to TRBJ2-1; D tentatively fits TRBD1 or TRBD2 (5 bases each). The length of the CDR3 is 15 residues. V gave up 1 base and J gave up 3 bases, with 10 bases separating them. The germline V gene has CDR1 LGHNA and CDR2 YSLEER. CDR3 region: CASSQVRGNYNEQFF. In nucleotides, the CDR3 is TGCGCCAGCAGCCAAGTCCGGGGCAACTACAATGAGCAGTTCTTC.

This clonotype was detected ten times or more. The rearrangement links TRBV6-6 to TRBJ2-4; D is ambiguous. The CDR3 totals 14 residues. Germline CDR1 and CDR2: MNHNY and SVGAGI (reference sequence). V gave up 6 bases and J gave up 0 bases, with 9 bases separating them. This CDR3 reads CASRPSLAKNIQYF. Here the CDR3 DNA reads TGTGCCAGCAGACCGTCCCTAGCCAAAAACATTCAGTACTTC.

This sequence joins TRBV27 and TRBJ1-2; D might be TRBD1 (6 bases). This CDR3 comprises 14 residues. CDR1 and CDR2 (germline): MNHEY, SMNVEV (reference sequence). Trimming removed 5 bases from V and 2 bases from J, with 12 bases in between. CDR3 amino acids: CASSPFTGNYGYTF. CDR3 coding DNA: TGTGCCAGCAGTCCCTTTACAGGGAACTATGGCTACACCTTC.

The table lists this clonotype with many counts. The chain is built from TRBV4-3 and TRBJ2-2; 7 bases align to TRBD1. Trimming removed 4 bases from V and 4 bases from J; junction bases left unmatched: 6. The germline V gene has CDR1 LGHNA and CDR2 YSLEER. The CDR3 extends over 15 amino acids. The DNA of the CDR3 is TGCGCCAGCAGCCCCAGGGGGTCGGGCACCGGGGAGCTGTTTTTT. Amino acid sequence: CASSPRGSGTGELFF.

Details on this clonotype: One end of the junction varies from germline; a read error may be responsible. V and J are TRBV20-1 and TRBJ1-4; 10 bases align to TRBD1. The CDR3 runs 15 residues. Per germline, CDR1 DFQATT and CDR2 SNEGSKA (reference sequence). The CDR3 region is CCAHTGTGVREKLFF. CDR3 coding DNA: TGCTGTGCTCACACCGGGACAGGGGTTCGGGAAAAACTGTTTTTT.

This clonotype was detected ten times or more. The chain uses TRBV12-3 or TRBV12-4 and TRBJ1-3, with a weak D call TRBD1 (6 bases). There are 13 residues in the CDR3. Trimming removed 9 bases at V and 5 bases at J, with 14 bases between. The CDR3 is CASGRGHRNTIYF. The CDR3 DNA is TGTGCCAGTGGCAGGGGCCACAGAAACACCATATATTTT.

This clonotype has a handful of counts. The chain couples TRBV3-1 to TRBJ1-1, with TRBD1 matching over 9 bases. V lost 0 bases, J lost 3 bases, and 8 bases stayed unmatched. Germline V CDR1 and CDR2: LGHDT, YNNKEL (reference sequence). The CDR3 contains 17 residues. The DNA for the CDR3 is TGTGCCAGCAGCCAAGATCCGCGACAGGGGGAGTACACTGAAGCTTTCTTT. Its translation: CASSQDPRQGEYTEAFF.

A few counts support this clonotype. The V and J genes are TRBV28 and TRBJ1-6; D may be TRBD1 (6 bases). Deletions cut 1 base from V and 6 bases from J, with 16 bases between. Germline CDR1 is MDHEN and CDR2 is SYDVKM. The CDR3 has 17 amino acids. CDR3 nucleotides: TGTGCCAGCAGTTTATATCGGAGGGGGGGCGGTAATTCACCCCTCCACTTT. It is translated as CASSLYRRGGGNSPLHF.

This clonotype appeared a few times. The chain is built from TRBV6-5 and TRBJ2-5; D gene unclear. The V end lost 2 bases, the J end lost 3 bases, and 13 bases lay between the germline ends. CDR1 and CDR2 from the germline V gene are MNHEY and SVGAGI. This CDR3 spans 15 amino acids. The CDR3 is CASSYRILREETQYF. CDR3 nucleotides: TGTGCCAGCAGTTACAGGATTTTAAGGGAAGAGACCCAGTACTTC.

The chain recombines TRBV12-3 or TRBV12-4 with TRBJ2-3, with D perhaps assigned TRBD1 or TRBD2 (5 bases each). V lost 6 bases to trimming and J lost 4 bases, with 20 bases between them. The CDR3 consists of 16 residues. The CDR3: CASRRAGTWSSDTQYF. CDR3 sequence (DNA): TGTGCCAGCAGACGAGCCGGGACCTGGTCCTCAGATACGCAGTATTTT.

This clonotype has at least ten counts. The V gene is TRBV4-3, the J gene TRBJ2-1; TRBD2 matches at 10 bases. Germline CDR1 LGHNA, CDR2 YSLEER. This CDR3 contains 17 residues. J gave up 7 bases and V 0 bases, and 9 bases lay outside the gene matches. The CDR3 DNA sequence: TGCGCCAGCAGCCAAGATATAGCACTAGCGGGGTATAATGAGCAGTTCTTC. This codes for CASSQDIALAGYNEQFF.

J is TRBJ1-2 and V is TRBV7-2, with no clear D. The CDR3 contains 13 residues. CDR1 SGHTA and CDR2 FQGNSA come from the germline V gene. V lost 5 bases and J 3 bases, leaving 10 bases between the germline ends. The CDR3 DNA reads as TGTGCCAGCAGCCTACCTTCCCACTATGGCTACACCTTC. Translated, it gives CASSLPSHYGYTF.

J is TRBJ1-1 and V is TRBV5-6; D uncertain. This CDR3 has 16 residues. Trimming took 1 base from V and 4 from J, leaving 17 bases between them. Germline CDR1 is SGHDT and CDR2 is YYEEEE. The CDR3, as DNA: TGTGCCAGCAGCTTGTTGAAGGGTTTCGGTTTCACTGAAGCTTTCTTT. It translates to CASSLLKGFGFTEAFF. The full variable domain, completed using reference TRBV5-6 and TRBJ1-1, is DAGVTQSPTHLIKTRGQQVTLRCSPKSGHDTVSWYQQALGQGPQFIFQYYEEEERQRGNFPDRFSGHQFPNYSSELNVNALLLGDSALYLCASSLLKGFGFTEAFFGQGTRLTVV.

The chain recombines TRBV5-1 with TRBJ1-4; 8 bases are a match to TRBD1. V was pared by 4 bases and J by 5 bases, with 4 bases of the junction left unmatched. The CDR3 contains 14 residues. Per the germline V gene, CDR1 is SGHRS and CDR2 is YFSETQ. The CDR3 reads CASSRQGLNEKLFF. The CDR3 coding sequence is TGCGCCAGCAGCCGACAGGGGTTAAATGAAAAACTGTTTTTT.

The V and J genes are TRBV12-3 or TRBV12-4 and TRBJ2-5; 8 nucleotides agree with TRBD1. This CDR3 is 16 amino acids long. V gave up 5 bases and J gave up 3 bases; unmatched junction bases: 11. CDR3 loop: CASSPTMDRVEETQYF. In DNA form, the CDR3 reads TGTGCCAGCAGTCCCACCATGGACAGGGTCGAAGAGACCCAGTACTTC.

This clonotype was recorded a few times. The chain combines TRBV10-3 with TRBJ2-1, with D perhaps being TRBD1 or TRBD2 (5 bases each). This CDR3 has 15 amino acids. Germline V gives CDR1 ENHRY, CDR2 SYGVKD. V was trimmed by 1 base and J by 6 bases, leaving 13 bases between them. The CDR3 DNA reads TGTGCCATCAGTGAGTTATTAACTAGGGGCAATGAGCAGTTCTTC. Translated, it gives CAISELLTRGNEQFF.

This clonotype occurred many times. The chain carries TRBV12-3 or TRBV12-4 and TRBJ2-2; 7 nucleotides match TRBD2. CDR3 length: 16 residues. Trimming took 6 bases from V and 2 from J; bases not matched to a gene: 9. CDR3 protein: CASRGTKRVNTGELFF. CDR3 in DNA: TGTGCCAGCAGGGGGACTAAGCGGGTAAACACCGGGGAGCTGTTTTTT.

This clonotype turned up a few times. In nucleotides, the CDR3 is TGTGCCAGCAGCGTAGAGGTCGGATACGAGCAGTACTTC. It yields the protein CASSVEVGYEQYF. This sequence joins TRBV9 and TRBJ2-7; D gene uncertain. The CDR3 is made up of 13 amino acids. V lost 0 bases to trimming and J lost 4 bases, with 8 bases between them. Germline CDR1 reads SGDLS; CDR2 reads YYNGEE.

At least ten counts were recorded for this clonotype. This rearrangement joins TRBV6-5 to TRBJ2-3; 15 nucleotides match TRBD2. With V trimmed by 6 bases and J by 11 bases, 12 bases remained unmatched. CDR3 size: 16 residues. In germline, CDR1 is MNHEY, CDR2 SVGAGI. CDR3 sequence (DNA): TGTGCCAGCAGGGGACTAGCGGGGGGCCGGGGATATTGGCAGTATTTT. Translating gives CASRGLAGGRGYWQYF.

This clonotype occurred many times. The CDR3 region has the DNA TGTGCCAGCAGCTTAGGAAATATGGGCAATCAGCCCCAGCATTTT. Translated: CASSLGNMGNQPQHF. V gene TRBV7-8 combines with J gene TRBJ1-5, with no clear D. Germline assignment: CDR1 SGHVS and CDR2 FQNEAQ. V shed 1 base and J shed 2 bases, with 9 bases lying between them. The length of the CDR3 is 15 residues.

Ten or more counts support this clonotype. The chain combines TRBV6-2 or TRBV6-3 with TRBJ2-3; tentatively, D is TRBD1 or TRBD2 (5 bases each). Per the germline V gene, CDR1 is MNHEY and CDR2 is SVGEGT. V lost 2 bases to trimming and J lost 2 bases, with 11 bases between them. This CDR3 region has 15 residues. The CDR3 DNA is TGTGCCAGCAGTTACGCCGGGGCCCTCACAGATACGCAGTATTTT. Encoded protein: CASSYAGALTDTQYF.

This clonotype occurred many times. The rearrangement joins TRBV18 to TRBJ1-1; perhaps TRBD1 as D (6 bases). V lost 6 bases to trimming and J lost 0 bases, with 11 bases between them. The CDR3 is 14 residues long. Germline assignment: CDR1 KGHSH and CDR2 LQKENI. For the CDR3, the DNA is TGTGCCAGCTCCACAGGGCCGATGAACACTGAAGCTTTCTTT. It specifies CASSTGPMNTEAFF.

This clonotype was picked up many times. The genes are TRBV7-9 and TRBJ1-6; 8 positions agree with TRBD1. With 5 bases clipped from V and 5 bases from J, the junction kept 14 bases outside the gene matches. This CDR3 comprises 18 residues. The germline CDR1 and CDR2 sequences are SEHNR and FQNEAQ (reference sequence). This chain's CDR3 is CASSPPYQVGQDNSPLHF. In DNA, the CDR3 is TGTGCCAGCAGCCCACCGTACCAGGTGGGACAGGATAATTCACCCCTCCACTTT.

The CDR3 DNA sequence: TGTGCCAGCAGTCCCTACGGATCTGGAAACACCATATATTTT. Its protein is CASSPYGSGNTIYF. The genes are TRBV27 and TRBJ1-3; D not certain. Looked up from germline, CDR1 is MNHEY and CDR2 is SMNVEV (reference sequence). The V and J ends lost 5 bases and 1 base respectively, with 9 bases between them. The CDR3 runs 14 residues.

This clonotype has only a few counts. This chain links TRBV7-2 with TRBJ1-1; the D gene is possibly TRBD1 (5 bases). The CDR3 contains 16 residues. V was cut by 1 base and J by 1 base, with 13 bases left in between. Germline loops: CDR1 SGHTA, CDR2 FQGNSA. For the CDR3, the DNA is TGTGCCAGCAGCTTAGGGGGCGGGATCCCGAACACTGAAGCTTTCTTT. Translated, it gives CASSLGGGIPNTEAFF.